This T cell receptor beta chain was recorded in a study of T-cell reconstitution after alpha-beta-depleted transplantation in children. Germline CDR1 ENHRY, CDR2 SYGVKD. The CDR3 extends over 14 amino acids. Losses at the gene ends were 10 bases for V and 7 bases for J; bases not matched to a gene: 10. This clonotype was seen many times. For TCRbeta, the library was prepared with unique molecular identifiers. From the PCR reads, TCRdb called clonotypes with MiXCR, one entry per CDR3 protein. The sample contains roughly 200,000 distinct CDR3 sequences, over 5.5% of which appear only once. The V gene is TRBV10-3, the J gene TRBJ1-5, with TRBD1 identical over 10 bases. The receptor was isolated from a human donor who donated a stem cell graft to a child with Wiskott-Aldrich syndrome. The sample here was PBMCs from the stem cell graft donor, taken from the stem cell graft. The CDR3 DNA reads TGTGCCACCGGGGGGACAGGGGCCGGGCAGCCCCAGCATTTT. Residues: CATGGTGAGQPQHF.